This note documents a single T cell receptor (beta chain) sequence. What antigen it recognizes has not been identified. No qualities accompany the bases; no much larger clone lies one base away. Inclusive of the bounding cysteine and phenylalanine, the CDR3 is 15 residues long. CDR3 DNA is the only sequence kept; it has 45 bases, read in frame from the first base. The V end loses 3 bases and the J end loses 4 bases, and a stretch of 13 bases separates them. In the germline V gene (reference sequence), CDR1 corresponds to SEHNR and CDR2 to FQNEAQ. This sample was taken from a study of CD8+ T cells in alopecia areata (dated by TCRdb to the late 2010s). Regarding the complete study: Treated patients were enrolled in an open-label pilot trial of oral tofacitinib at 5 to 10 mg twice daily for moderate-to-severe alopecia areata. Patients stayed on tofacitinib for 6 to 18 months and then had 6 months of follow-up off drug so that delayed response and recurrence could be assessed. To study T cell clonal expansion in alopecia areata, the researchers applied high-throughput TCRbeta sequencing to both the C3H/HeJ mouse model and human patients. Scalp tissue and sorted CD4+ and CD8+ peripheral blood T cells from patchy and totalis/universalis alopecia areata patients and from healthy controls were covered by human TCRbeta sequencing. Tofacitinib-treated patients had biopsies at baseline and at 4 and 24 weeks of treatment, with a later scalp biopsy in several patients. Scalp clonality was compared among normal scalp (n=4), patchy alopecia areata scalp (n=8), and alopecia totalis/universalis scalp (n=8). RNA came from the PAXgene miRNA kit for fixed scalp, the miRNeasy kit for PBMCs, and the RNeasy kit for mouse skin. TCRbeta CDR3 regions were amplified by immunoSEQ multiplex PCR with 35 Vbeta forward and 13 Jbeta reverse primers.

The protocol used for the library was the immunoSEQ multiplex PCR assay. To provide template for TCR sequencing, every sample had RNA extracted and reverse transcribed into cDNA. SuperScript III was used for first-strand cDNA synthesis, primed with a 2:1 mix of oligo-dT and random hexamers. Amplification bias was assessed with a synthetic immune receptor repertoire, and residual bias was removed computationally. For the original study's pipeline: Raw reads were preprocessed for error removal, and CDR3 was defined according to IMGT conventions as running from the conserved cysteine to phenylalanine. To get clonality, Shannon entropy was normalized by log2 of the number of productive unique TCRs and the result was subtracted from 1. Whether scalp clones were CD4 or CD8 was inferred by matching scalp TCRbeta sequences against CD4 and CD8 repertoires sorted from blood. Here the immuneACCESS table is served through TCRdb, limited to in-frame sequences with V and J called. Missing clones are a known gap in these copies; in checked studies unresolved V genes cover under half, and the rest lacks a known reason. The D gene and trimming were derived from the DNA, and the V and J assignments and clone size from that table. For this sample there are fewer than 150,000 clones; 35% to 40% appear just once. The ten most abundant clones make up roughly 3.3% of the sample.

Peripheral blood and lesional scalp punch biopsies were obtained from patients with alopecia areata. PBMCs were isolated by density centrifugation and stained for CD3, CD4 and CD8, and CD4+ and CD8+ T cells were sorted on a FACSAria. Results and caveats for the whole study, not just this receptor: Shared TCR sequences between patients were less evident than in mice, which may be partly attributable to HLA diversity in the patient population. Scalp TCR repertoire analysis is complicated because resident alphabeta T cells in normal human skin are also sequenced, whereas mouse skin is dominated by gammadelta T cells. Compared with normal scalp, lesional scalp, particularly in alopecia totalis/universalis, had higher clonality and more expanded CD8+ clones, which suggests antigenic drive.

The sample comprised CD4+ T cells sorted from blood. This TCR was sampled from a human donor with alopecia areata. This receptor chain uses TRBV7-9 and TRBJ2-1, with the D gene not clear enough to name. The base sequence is TGTGCCAGCAGCTTCGACATCCCAAATTACAATGAGCAGTTCTTC. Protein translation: CASSFDIPNYNEQFF. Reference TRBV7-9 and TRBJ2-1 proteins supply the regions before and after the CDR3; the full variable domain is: DTGVSQNPRHKITKRGQNVTFRCDPISEHNRLYWYRQTLGQGPEFLTYFQNEAQLEKSRLLSDRFSAERPKGSFSTLEIQRTEQGDSAMYLCASSFDIPNYNEQFFGPGTRLTVL.